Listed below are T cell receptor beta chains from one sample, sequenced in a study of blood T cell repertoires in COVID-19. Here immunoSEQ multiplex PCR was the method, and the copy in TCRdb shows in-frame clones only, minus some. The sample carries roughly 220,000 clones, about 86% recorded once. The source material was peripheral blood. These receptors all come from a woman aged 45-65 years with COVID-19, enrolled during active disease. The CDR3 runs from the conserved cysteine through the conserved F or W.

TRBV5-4,CASSLAASGLAKNIQYF
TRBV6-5,CASSYFSGPINEQFF
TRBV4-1,CASKVDRASYEQYF
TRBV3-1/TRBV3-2,CASSLEPGPTYEQYF
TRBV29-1,CSVEGVAGDRETQYF
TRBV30,CAWSATGQGSPGELFF
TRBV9,CASSQQLLPPYNEQFF
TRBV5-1,CASSLQGARNTEAFF
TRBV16,CASSFGSYNSPLHF
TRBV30,CAWTLDSHSGNTIYF
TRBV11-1,CASTNSIGAGANVLTF
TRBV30,CAWSVGQSLLGLAGGRTDTQYF
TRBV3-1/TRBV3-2,CASSQGPFSGNTIYF
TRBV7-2,CASSPDRGRTDTQYF
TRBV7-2,CASSLSRYEQYF
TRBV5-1,CASSLGGHEAFF
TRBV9,CASSVQRGGITGELFF
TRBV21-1,CASGRTGVEEKLFF
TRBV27,CASSFLGGLAGGNEQFF
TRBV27,CASSLSGQGLGQPQHF
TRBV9,CASSGGTGDSTDTQYF
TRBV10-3,CAISDSVRWADPYEQYF
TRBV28,CASRGIEGVNYGYTF
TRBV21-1,CASSSERVWGPNEKLFF
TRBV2,CANQQGLADTDTQYF
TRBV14,CASSQGGQGLVYGYTF
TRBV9,CASSLSGGKGFF
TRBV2,CASRAGRYSNQPQHF
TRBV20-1,CSATVRDFQFF
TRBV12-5,CAKDRTRHQPQHF
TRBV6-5,CASSSGSGYTF
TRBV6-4,CASSNKASGGSTDTQYF
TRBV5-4,CASSSQGLEETQYF
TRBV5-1,CASSLGRGTGSTEAFF
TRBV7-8,CASSRRDSSHGELFF
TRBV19,CASSIVARDGKLFF
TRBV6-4,CASSDSGQGSDTQYF
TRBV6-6,CASSPRGDASTDTQYF
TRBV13,CASSLSGRETQYF
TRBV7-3,CASGQGHGDTQYF